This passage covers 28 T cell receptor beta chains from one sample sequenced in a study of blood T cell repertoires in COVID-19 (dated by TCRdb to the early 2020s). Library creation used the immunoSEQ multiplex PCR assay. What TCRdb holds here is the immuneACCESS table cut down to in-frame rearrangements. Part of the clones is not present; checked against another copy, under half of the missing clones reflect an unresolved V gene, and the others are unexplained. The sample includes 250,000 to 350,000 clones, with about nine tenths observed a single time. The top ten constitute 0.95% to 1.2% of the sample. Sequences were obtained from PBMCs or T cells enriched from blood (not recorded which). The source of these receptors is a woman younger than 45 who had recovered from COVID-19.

The CDR3: CASSPSGDRVNGYTF. In DNA, the CDR3 is TGTGCCAGCTCACCCTCCGGGGACAGGGTTAATGGCTACACCTTC. This chain uses TRBV18 with TRBJ1-2, with 9 bases identical to TRBD1. V gave up 3 bases and J gave up 6 bases; unmatched junction bases: 8. Germline V gene data show CDR1 as KGHSH and CDR2 as LQKENI. The CDR3 is made up of 15 amino acids.

CDR3 sequence: CAINRQGDEQYF. The CDR3 nucleotides read TGTGCCATAAACCGACAGGGTGACGAGCAGTACTTC. The chain is built from TRBV10-3 and TRBJ2-7, with TRBD1 matching over 7 bases. The CDR3 extends over 12 amino acids. Losses at the gene ends were 9 bases for V and 5 bases for J; bases not matched to a gene: 7. Germline V gene sequence: CDR1 ENHRY, CDR2 SYGVKD.

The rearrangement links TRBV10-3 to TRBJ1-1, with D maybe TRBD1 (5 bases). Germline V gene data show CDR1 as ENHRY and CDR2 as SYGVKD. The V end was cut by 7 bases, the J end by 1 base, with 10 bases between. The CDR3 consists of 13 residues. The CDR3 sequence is CAITRGGNTEAFF. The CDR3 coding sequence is TGTGCCATCACCCGGGGGGGGAACACTGAAGCTTTCTTT.

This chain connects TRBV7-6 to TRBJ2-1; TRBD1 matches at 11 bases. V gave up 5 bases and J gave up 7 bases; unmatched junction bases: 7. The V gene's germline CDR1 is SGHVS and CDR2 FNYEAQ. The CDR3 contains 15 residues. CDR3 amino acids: CASSRGQGAGNEQFF. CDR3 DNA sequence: TGTGCCAGCAGCCGTGGACAGGGGGCTGGGAATGAGCAGTTCTTC.

The CDR3 loop reads CASSLRLPGVVQYF. The CDR3 DNA reads as TGTGCCAGCAGCTTAAGACTGCCGGGGGTTGTCCAGTACTTC. V gene TRBV5-4 combines with J gene TRBJ2-5; tentatively, D is TRBD2 (6 bases). The CDR3 sequence is 14 residues long. Germline V gives CDR1 SGHNT, CDR2 YYREEE (reference sequence). V lost 2 bases to trimming and J lost 10 bases, with 18 bases between them. The variable domain in full, completed from reference TRBV5-4 and TRBJ2-5, reads ETGVTQSPTHLIKTRGQQVTLRCSSQSGHNTVSWYQQALGQGPQFIFQYYREEENGRGNFPPRFSGLQFPNYSSELNVNALELDDSALYLCASSLRLPGVVQYFGPGTRLLVL.

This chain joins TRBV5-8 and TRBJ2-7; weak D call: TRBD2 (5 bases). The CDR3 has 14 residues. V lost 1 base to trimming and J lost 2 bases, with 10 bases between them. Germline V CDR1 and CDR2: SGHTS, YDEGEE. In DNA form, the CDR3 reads TGTGCCAGCAGCTTGAGAGGGCTAACCTACGAGCAGTACTTC. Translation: CASSLRGLTYEQYF.

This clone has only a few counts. The CDR3 nucleotides read TGTGCCAGCAGTCCTTACCTGGACAGGGGGCGCCGTGACTATGGCTACACCTTC. Translated: CASSPYLDRGRRDYGYTF. J is TRBJ1-2 and V is TRBV27; 11 nucleotides align to TRBD1. CDR1 is MNHEY and CDR2 is SMNVEV in the germline V gene (reference sequence). The CDR3 length is 18 residues. The V gene end was trimmed by 5 bases and the J gene end by 3 bases; junction bases not matched to a gene: 14.

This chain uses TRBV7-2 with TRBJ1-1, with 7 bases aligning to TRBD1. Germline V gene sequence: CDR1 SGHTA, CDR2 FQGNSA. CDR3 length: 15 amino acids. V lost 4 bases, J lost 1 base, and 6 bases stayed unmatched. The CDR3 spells CASSSRQGGNTEAFF. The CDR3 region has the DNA TGTGCCAGCAGCTCCCGACAGGGCGGGAACACTGAAGCTTTCTTT.

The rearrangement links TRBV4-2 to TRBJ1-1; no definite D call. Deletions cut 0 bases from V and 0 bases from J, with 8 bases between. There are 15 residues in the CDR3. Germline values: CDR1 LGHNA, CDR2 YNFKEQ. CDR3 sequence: CASSQDFPMNTEAFF. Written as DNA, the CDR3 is TGTGCCAGCAGCCAAGATTTCCCTATGAACACTGAAGCTTTCTTT.

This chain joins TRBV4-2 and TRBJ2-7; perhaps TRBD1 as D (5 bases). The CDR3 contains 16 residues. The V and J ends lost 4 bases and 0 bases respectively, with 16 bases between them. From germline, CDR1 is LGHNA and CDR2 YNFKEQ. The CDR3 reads CASSRYRPRDSYEQYF. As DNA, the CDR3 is TGTGCCAGCAGCCGGTACAGGCCTAGGGACTCCTACGAGCAGTACTTC.

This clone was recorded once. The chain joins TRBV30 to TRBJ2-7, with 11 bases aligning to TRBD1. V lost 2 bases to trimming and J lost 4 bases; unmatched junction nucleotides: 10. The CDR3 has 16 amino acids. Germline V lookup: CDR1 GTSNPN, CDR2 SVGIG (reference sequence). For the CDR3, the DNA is TGTGCCTGGAGTCCAACCGGGACAGGGGGAGGGTACGAGCAGTACTTC. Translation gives CAWSPTGTGGGYEQYF. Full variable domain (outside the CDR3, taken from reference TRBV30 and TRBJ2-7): SQTIHQWPATLVQPVGSPLSLECTVEGTSNPNLYWYRQAAGRGLQLLFYSVGIGQISSEVPQNLSASRPQDRQFILSSKKLLLSDSGFYLCAWSPTGTGGGYEQYFGPGTRLTVT.

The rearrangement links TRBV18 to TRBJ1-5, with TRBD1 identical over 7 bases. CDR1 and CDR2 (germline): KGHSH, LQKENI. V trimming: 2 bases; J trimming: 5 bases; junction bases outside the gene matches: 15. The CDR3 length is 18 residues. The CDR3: CASSPRPGGLDLDQPQHF. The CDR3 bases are TGTGCCAGCTCACCAAGACCAGGGGGTCTCGACCTAGATCAGCCCCAGCATTTT.

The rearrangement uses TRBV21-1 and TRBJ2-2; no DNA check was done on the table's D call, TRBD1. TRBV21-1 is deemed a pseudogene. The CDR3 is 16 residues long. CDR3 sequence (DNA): TGTGCCAGCAGCAAAGAGACAGGGGAGAACACCGGGGAGCTGTTTTTT. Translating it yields CASSKETGENTGELFF.

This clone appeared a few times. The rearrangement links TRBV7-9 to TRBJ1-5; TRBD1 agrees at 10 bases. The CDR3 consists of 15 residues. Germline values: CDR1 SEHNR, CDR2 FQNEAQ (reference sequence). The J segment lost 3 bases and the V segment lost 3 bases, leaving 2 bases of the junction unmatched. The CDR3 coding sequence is TGTGCCAGCAGCTTCGGACAGGGGGACAATCAGCCCCAGCATTTT. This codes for CASSFGQGDNQPQHF.

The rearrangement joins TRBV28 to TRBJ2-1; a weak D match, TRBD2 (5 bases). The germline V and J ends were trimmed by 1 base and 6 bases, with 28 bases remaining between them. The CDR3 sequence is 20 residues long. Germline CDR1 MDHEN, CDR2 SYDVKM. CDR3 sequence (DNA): TGTGCCAGCAGTTTATCAGCCCGGGCCATTAGGGCGGAGGCGGTCAATGAGCAGTTCTTC. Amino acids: CASSLSARAIRAEAVNEQFF.

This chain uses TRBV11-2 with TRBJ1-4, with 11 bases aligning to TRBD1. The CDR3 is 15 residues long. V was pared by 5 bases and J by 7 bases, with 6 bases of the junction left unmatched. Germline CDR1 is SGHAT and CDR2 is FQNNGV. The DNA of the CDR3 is TGTGCCAGCAGCGATACCGGGACAGGGGGTGAAAAACTGTTTTTT. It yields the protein CASSDTGTGGEKLFF.

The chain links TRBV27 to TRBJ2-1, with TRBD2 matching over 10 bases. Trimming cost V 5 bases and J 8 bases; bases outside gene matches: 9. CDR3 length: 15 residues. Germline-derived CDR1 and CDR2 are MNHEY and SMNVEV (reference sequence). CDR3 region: CASSVLAGAGYEQFF. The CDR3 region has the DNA TGTGCCAGCAGTGTCCTAGCGGGAGCTGGTTATGAGCAGTTCTTC.

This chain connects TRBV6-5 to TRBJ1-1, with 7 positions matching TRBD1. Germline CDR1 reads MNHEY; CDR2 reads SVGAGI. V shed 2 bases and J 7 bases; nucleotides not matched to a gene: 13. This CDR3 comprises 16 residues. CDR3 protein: CASSYLDRAHLNEAFF. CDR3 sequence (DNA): TGTGCCAGCAGTTACCTTGACAGGGCCCACCTTAATGAAGCTTTCTTT.

CDR3 sequence reads: CASSPLRLAGYYEQYF. The CDR3 DNA is TGTGCCAGCAGCCCCCTCCGGCTAGCTGGATACTACGAGCAGTACTTC. The V gene is TRBV13, the J gene TRBJ2-7; D is perhaps TRBD2 (5 bases). This CDR3 has 16 amino acids. With 5 bases removed from V and 3 bases from J, the gap between germline ends came to 20 bases. Germline assignment: CDR1 PRHDT and CDR2 FYEKMQ (reference sequence).

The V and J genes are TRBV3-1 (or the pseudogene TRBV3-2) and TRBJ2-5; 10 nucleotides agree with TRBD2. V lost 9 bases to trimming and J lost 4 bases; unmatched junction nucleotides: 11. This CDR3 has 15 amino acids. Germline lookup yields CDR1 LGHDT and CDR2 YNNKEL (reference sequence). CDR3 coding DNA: TGTGCCAGTTCCCCTACTAGCGGGAATGGAGAGACCCAGTACTTC. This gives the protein CASSPTSGNGETQYF.

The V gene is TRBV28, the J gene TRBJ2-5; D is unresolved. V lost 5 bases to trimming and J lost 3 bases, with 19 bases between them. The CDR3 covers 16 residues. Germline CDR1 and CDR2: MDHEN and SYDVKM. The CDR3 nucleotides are TGTGCCAGCAGTCCCCAATTGCCCCTAGGCGAAGAGACCCAGTACTTC. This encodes CASSPQLPLGEETQYF. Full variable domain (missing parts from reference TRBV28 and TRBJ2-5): DVKVTQSSRYLVKRTGEKVFLECVQDMDHENMFWYRQDPGLGLRLIYFSYDVKMKEKGDIPEGYSVSREKKERFSLILESASTNQTSMYLCASSPQLPLGEETQYFGPGTRLLVL.

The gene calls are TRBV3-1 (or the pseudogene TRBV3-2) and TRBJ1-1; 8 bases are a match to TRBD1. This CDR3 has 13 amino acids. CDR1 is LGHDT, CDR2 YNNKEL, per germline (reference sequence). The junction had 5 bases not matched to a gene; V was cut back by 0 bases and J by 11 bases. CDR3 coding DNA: TGTGCCAGCAGCCAAGATGTACAGGGGGGGGCTTTCTTT. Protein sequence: CASSQDVQGGAFF.

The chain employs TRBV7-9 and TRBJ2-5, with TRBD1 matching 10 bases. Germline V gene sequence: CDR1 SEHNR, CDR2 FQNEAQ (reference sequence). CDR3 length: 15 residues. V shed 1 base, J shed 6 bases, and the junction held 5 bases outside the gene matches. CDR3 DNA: TGTGCCAGCAGCTTAGTGAGGACAGGGGGGAAGACCCAGTACTTC. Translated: CASSLVRTGGKTQYF.

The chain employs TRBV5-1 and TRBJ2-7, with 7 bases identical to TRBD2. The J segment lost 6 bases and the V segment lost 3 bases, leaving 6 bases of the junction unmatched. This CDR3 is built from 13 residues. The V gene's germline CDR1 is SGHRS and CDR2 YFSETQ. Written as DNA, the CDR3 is TGCGCCAGCAGCTCCCGGGAGGAGGGCGAGCAGTACTTC. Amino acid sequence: CASSSREEGEQYF.

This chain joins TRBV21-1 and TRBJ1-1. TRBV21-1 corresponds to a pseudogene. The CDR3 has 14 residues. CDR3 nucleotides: TGTGCCAGCAGCAAAAAGAGGGAGTCAGATGAAGCTTTCTTT. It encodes CASSKKRESDEAFF.

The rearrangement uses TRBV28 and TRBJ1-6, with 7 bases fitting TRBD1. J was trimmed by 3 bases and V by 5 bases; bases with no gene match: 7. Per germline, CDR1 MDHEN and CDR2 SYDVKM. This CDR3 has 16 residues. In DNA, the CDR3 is TGTGCCAGCAGTACAGGGGAAGGTTTCTATAATTCACCCCTCCACTTT. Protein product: CASSTGEGFYNSPLHF.

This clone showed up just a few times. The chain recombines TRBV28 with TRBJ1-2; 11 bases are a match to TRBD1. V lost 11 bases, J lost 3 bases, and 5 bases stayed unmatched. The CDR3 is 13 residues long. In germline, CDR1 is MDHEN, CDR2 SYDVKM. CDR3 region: CAGQGARDYGYTF. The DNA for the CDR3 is TGTGCCGGACAGGGGGCGCGGGACTATGGCTACACCTTC.

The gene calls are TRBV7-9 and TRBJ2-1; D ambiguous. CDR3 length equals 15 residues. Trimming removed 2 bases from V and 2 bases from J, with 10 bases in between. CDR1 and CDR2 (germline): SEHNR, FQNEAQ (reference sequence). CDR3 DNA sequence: TGTGCCAGCAGCTTACGGCTACAGCCCTACAATGAGCAGTTCTTC. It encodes CASSLRLQPYNEQFF. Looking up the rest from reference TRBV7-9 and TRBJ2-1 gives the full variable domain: DTGVSQNPRHKITKRGQNVTFRCDPISEHNRLYWYRQTLGQGPEFLTYFQNEAQLEKSRLLSDRFSAERPKGSFSTLEIQRTEQGDSAMYLCASSLRLQPYNEQFFGPGTRLTVL.